These T cell receptor beta chains were read from a single sample in a study of CD8 T cells in Susac syndrome. From the immunoSEQ multiplex PCR reads, TCRdb called clonotypes with MiXCR, one entry per CDR3 protein. Of about 150,000 distinct CDR3 sequences detected, 95% to 96% appear once; the ten largest clones hold about 0.15%. The sequenced material came from CD8+ T cells from PBMCs. The origin of the receptors is a human donor with multiple sclerosis. The conserved cysteine and the conserved F or W are not part of the CDR3 here. The D gene is left open where the match is weak.

V,D,J,length,CDR3
TRBV3-1,.,TRBJ2-1,15,ASSQGVDGGPVYEQF
TRBV25-1,.,TRBJ1-5,8,ASKGNPQH
TRBV7-3,TRBD1,TRBJ2-1,13,ASSSGTDSYNEQF
TRBV9,TRBD2,TRBJ2-2,14,ASSVGGTSRTGELF
TRBV30,.,TRBJ2-1,10,AWSEGGAEQF
TRBV7-9,.,TRBJ1-2,15,ASSLGGQNIQLHGYT
TRBV20-1,TRBD2,TRBJ2-1,11,SARTSGGPEQF
TRBV11-2,.,TRBJ2-5,12,ASRPTSSRETQY
TRBV12-5,TRBD1,TRBJ1-2,13,ASGLYGQGDYGYT
TRBV29-1,TRBD1,TRBJ1-2,15,SVEGAGDRGRDYGYT
TRBV9,.,TRBJ2-5,13,ASSETTGNAETQY
TRBV7-8,.,TRBJ2-5,12,ASSLGGVVETQY
TRBV7-7,.,TRBJ2-7,10,ASSPTSYEQY
TRBV11-2,.,TRBJ2-2,10,ASSPTGGELF
TRBV30,.,TRBJ1-1,10,AWSDSSAEAF
TRBV5-4,.,TRBJ2-3,11,ASSSWTLDTQY
TRBV7-8,.,TRBJ2-5,10,ASSPRTGTQY
TRBV2,.,TRBJ2-3,10,ASIGGGDTQY
TRBV19,.,TRBJ1-2,16,ASRPLRGNPSANYGYT
TRBV29-1,TRBD2,TRBJ2-1,13,SVVSGASSYNEQF
TRBV6-5,.,TRBJ2-1,13,ASSTHGTRNNEQF
TRBV24-1,.,TRBJ2-2,11,ATSDLHTGELF
TRBV7-2,TRBD2,TRBJ2-5,13,ASSRSGGASETQY